The present T cell receptor (beta chain) was sequenced within a study of blood T cells in healthy people across ages. This clonotype was found once. Its target is unknown. Whole-study results and caveats: Versus aged donors, long-lived donors had higher diversity and more naive CD4+ cells.

V was trimmed by 4 bases and J by 4 bases, leaving 17 bases between them. CDR1 and CDR2 (germline): SGHKS, YYEKEE (reference sequence). The CDR3 runs to 15 residues. Donors ranged from roughly 6 to 90 years old and were healthy Caucasians in Russia. A minimum of 6 micrograms of total RNA was extracted per sample. PCR was performed a second time for roughly 7 to 12 cycles using a sample-barcoded 5' primer and a J-beta primer mix. TCRdb processed the 5' RACE reads anew with MiXCR; each CDR3 protein has one entry. This sample has roughly 1,800,000 distinct CDR3 sequences, with approximately 50% found just once.

The sequence was obtained from a woman aged 35 to 49 in good health. The specimen sequenced was blood. The chain combines TRBV5-5 with TRBJ1-2, with a tentative D call TRBD1 (5 bases). The chain's CDR3 is CASSESVGPVYGYTF. CDR3 coding DNA: TGTGCCAGCAGCGAGTCGGTGGGACCGGTCTATGGCTACACCTTC.